This T cell receptor beta chain emerged from a study of CD8+ T cells in alopecia areata. In the study overall: Each day, treated patients took oral tofacitinib twice, at 5 to 10 mg per dose.

RNA extraction was followed by reverse transcription into cDNA, which acted as the sequencing template. The method was immunoSEQ multiplex PCR; TCRdb's version includes in-frame clones alone and lacks a portion of them. The sample lists 150,000 to 200,000 clones; 60% were seen once. This CDR3 contains 16 residues. Germline loops: CDR1 SGHNT, CDR2 YYREEE (reference sequence). Trimming pared 2 bases from V and 1 base from J, leaving 15 bases between. Comment on this clone: The target antigen is unknown.

Treatment specified: oral pan-JAK inhibitor, 5-10 mg twice daily. The researchers isolated CD4+ and CD8+ T cells from PBMCs by sorting. Study-level findings and limits: A single nonresponder leaves the baseline CD8+ expansion link to response uncertain. A large proportion of expanded lesional clones were detected persisting in scalp and blood during tofacitinib.

This material consisted of CD4+ T cells sorted from blood, taken at week 24, from a patient treated with tofacitinib. The chain joins TRBV5-4 to TRBJ1-1, with no clear D. The receptor was derived from a human donor with alopecia areata. CDR3 sequence: CASSFSVTAPNTEAFF. In DNA, the CDR3 is TGTGCCAGCAGCTTCTCAGTTACAGCCCCGAACACTGAAGCTTTCTTT.